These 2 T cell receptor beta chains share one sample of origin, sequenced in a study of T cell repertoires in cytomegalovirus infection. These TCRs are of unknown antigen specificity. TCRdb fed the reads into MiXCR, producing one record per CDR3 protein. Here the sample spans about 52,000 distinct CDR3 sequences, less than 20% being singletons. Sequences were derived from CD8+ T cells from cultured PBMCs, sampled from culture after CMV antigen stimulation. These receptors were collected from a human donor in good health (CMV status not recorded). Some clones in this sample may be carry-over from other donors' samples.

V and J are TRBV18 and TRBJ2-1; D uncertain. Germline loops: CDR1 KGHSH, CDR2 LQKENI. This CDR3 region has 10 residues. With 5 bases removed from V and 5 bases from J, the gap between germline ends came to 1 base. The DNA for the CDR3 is TGTGCCAGCTCAGACAATGAGCAGTTCTTC. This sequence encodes CASSDNEQFF.

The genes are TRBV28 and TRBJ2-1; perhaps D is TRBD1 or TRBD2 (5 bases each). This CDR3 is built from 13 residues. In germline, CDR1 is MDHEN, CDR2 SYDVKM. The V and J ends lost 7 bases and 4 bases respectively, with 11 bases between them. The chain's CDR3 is CASNPEGYNEQFF. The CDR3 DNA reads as TGTGCCAGCAACCCAGAGGGGTACAATGAGCAGTTCTTC.